This TCR beta chain was sequenced in a study of blood T cell repertoires in COVID-19. Germline loops: CDR1 LNHDA, CDR2 SQIVND (reference sequence). The CDR3 length is 16 residues. Losses at the gene ends were 2 bases for V and 5 bases for J; bases not matched to a gene: 7. Measured with immunoSEQ multiplex PCR; TCRdb has only the in-frame clones, and not every one. The sample has 200,000 or so clones; roughly 85% are singletons. In its sample, this clone was seen once. The receptor was derived from a man in his sixties with acute or convalescent COVID-19. Specimen: peripheral blood. V is TRBV19 and J is TRBJ2-1; 9 nucleotides agree with TRBD2. The CDR3 spells CASSISGGRADNEQFF. The DNA for the CDR3 is TGTGCCAGTAGTATATCGGGCGGGAGGGCCGACAATGAGCAGTTCTTC.